These T cell receptor beta chains were read from a single sample in a study of CD8 T cell repertoires and HIV-1 epitope variants. Generated by immunoSEQ multiplex PCR, the TCRdb table keeps only in-frame clones and is missing some. Among about 90,000 clones listed, approximately 70% were seen once. The specimen sequenced was uncultured baseline CD8+ T cells from peripheral blood mononuclear cells (PBMCs). Source of these receptors: a male donor with HIV. Each CDR3 is given with its conserved first and last residue. Fields, in order: D gene, V gene, clone size, J gene, CDR3 DNA, CDR3 protein. A D gene is named only where the DNA matches it firmly. Clone size appears in some rows only: once, few, many, or a class for an expanded clone.

D: TRBD2
V: TRBV10-2
size: NA
J: TRBJ2-7
DNA: TGCGCCAGCAGTGCAGCAAGGGCTAGCGGTTCCTACGAGCAGTACTTC
CDR3: CASSAARASGSYEQYF

D: TRBD2
V: TRBV7-2
size: NA
J: TRBJ2-3
DNA: TGTGCCAGCAGCCCACTGGGGACTAGCGGGGGGCTAAGCACAGATACGCAGTATTTT
CDR3: CASSPLGTSGGLSTDTQYF

D: TRBD1
V: TRBV2
size: NA
J: TRBJ1-6
DNA: TGTGCCAGCAGTGTGGGACACCAGGGGGCTTCACCCCTCCACTTT
CDR3: CASSVGHQGASPLHF

D: NA
V: TRBV28
size: few
J: TRBJ1-1
DNA: TGTGCCAGCAGCCCCCAAAGGGGCGGGGGCACTGAAGCTTTCTTT
CDR3: CASSPQRGGGTEAFF

D: TRBD2
V: TRBV5-1
size: NA
J: TRBJ2-7
DNA: TGCGCCAGCAGCCCCGGAGGGACTAGCGGGTACGAGCAGTACTTC
CDR3: CASSPGGTSGYEQYF

D: TRBD2
V: TRBV28
size: NA
J: TRBJ2-1
DNA: TGTGCCAGCAATCAAGGGACTAGCGGGGTCGTTGAGCAGTTCTTC
CDR3: CASNQGTSGVVEQFF

D: NA
V: TRBV19
size: NA
J: TRBJ1-4
DNA: TGTGCCAGTGCAAGTGGACAGTTGGGGGAAAAACTGTTTTTT
CDR3: CASASGQLGEKLFF

D: TRBD2
V: TRBV28
size: once
J: TRBJ2-1
DNA: TGTGCCAGCAGTCCGAGGTATGGGACTAGCGGTAACAATGAGCAGTTCTTC
CDR3: CASSPRYGTSGNNEQFF

D: TRBD2
V: TRBV19
size: once
J: TRBJ2-1
DNA: TGTGCCAGTAGCCCAACTAGCGGGGGATCCTACAATGAGCAGTTCTTC
CDR3: CASSPTSGGSYNEQFF

D: NA
V: TRBV6-1
size: NA
J: TRBJ2-7
DNA: TGTGCCAGCAGACCTAATCTCCCTGGGAACGAGCAGTACTTC
CDR3: CASRPNLPGNEQYF

D: TRBD1
V: TRBV5-1
size: NA
J: TRBJ1-4
DNA: TGCGCCAGCAGCCACGAGGGGGCGGCTAATGAAAAACTGTTTTTT
CDR3: CASSHEGAANEKLFF

D: TRBD1
V: TRBV4-2
size: NA
J: TRBJ1-5
DNA: TGTGCCAGCAGCCCGGACAGGGGGGATCAGCCCCAGCATTTT
CDR3: CASSPDRGDQPQHF

D: TRBD1
V: TRBV5-1
size: once
J: TRBJ2-6
DNA: TGCGCCAGCAGCCGCCGGGACAGGGCCCCTTTCCTGTCTGGGGCCAACGTCCTGACTTTC
CDR3: CASSRRDRAPFLSGANVLTF

D: NA
V: TRBV5-1
size: NA
J: TRBJ2-3
DNA: TGCGCCAGCAGCTTAGACGCCCACAGCACAGATACGCAGTATTTT
CDR3: CASSLDAHSTDTQYF

D: TRBD1
V: TRBV7-2
size: NA
J: TRBJ1-5
DNA: TGTGCCAGCAGCTTCGACAGGGATCAGCCCCAGCATTTT
CDR3: CASSFDRDQPQHF

D: NA
V: TRBV5-4
size: NA
J: TRBJ2-3
DNA: TGTGCCAGCAGCTTGGAAGACAGCAGCACAGATACGCAGTATTTT
CDR3: CASSLEDSSTDTQYF

D: TRBD1
V: TRBV28
size: NA
J: TRBJ1-2
DNA: TGTGCCAGCAGTCCCCGACAGGGAGGGCGTAGGGTGCATGGCTACACCTTC
CDR3: CASSPRQGGRRVHGYTF

D: TRBD1
V: TRBV5-1
size: NA
J: TRBJ1-1
DNA: TGCGCCAGCAGCCCTGTCCGGACAGGGACAAACACTGAAGCTTTCTTT
CDR3: CASSPVRTGTNTEAFF

D: TRBD2
V: TRBV29-1
size: NA
J: TRBJ2-1
DNA: TGCAGCGTTGAAGTAGCGGGTGGGGGGAATGAGCAGTTCTTC
CDR3: CSVEVAGGGNEQFF

D: NA
V: TRBV28
size: NA
J: TRBJ1-1
DNA: TGTGCCAGCAGTCAGCGGGCCAGGGAGGCTTTCTTT
CDR3: CASSQRAREAFF

D: TRBD2
V: TRBV7-8
size: NA
J: TRBJ2-5
DNA: TGTGCCAGCAGCTTCGGAAGCGGGGAAGAGACCCAGTACTTC
CDR3: CASSFGSGEETQYF

D: TRBD2
V: TRBV10-2
size: NA
J: TRBJ2-1
DNA: TGCGCCAGCAGTGAGTCCCTAGCGGGAGCTTCCTACAATGAGCAGTTCTTC
CDR3: CASSESLAGASYNEQFF

D: TRBD1
V: TRBV19
size: NA
J: TRBJ1-5
DNA: TGTGCCAGTAGACTAACAGGGGGTAATCAGCCCCAGCATTTT
CDR3: CASRLTGGNQPQHF

D: TRBD2
V: TRBV7-6
size: NA
J: TRBJ2-3
DNA: TGTGCCAGCAGCTTGGGAGGGACTTTTACAGATACGCAGTATTTT
CDR3: CASSLGGTFTDTQYF

D: NA
V: TRBV28
size: NA
J: TRBJ1-5
DNA: TGTGCCAGCAGTTCTGGGGGGGGCGCGGGCAATCAGCCCCAGCATTTT
CDR3: CASSSGGGAGNQPQHF